The clone carrying this T cell receptor (beta chain) was seen just once. The patients had localized lung adenocarcinoma, a non-small cell subtype. One entry per CDR3 protein, called by TCRdb with MiXCR from the PCR reads. This sample has 3,700 or so distinct CDR3 sequences; roughly three fifths occur once, and the top ten carry less than 25%. The germline V gene encodes CDR1 MGHDK and CDR2 SYGVNS. V was pared by 4 bases and J by 2 bases, with 12 bases of the junction left unmatched. This CDR3 contains 18 residues. The data stem from a study of CD4 and CD8 cells across lung adenocarcinoma regions. Sequences were obtained from CD4+ T cells from the margin of a lung tumor. This TCR was sampled from a female donor with lung adenocarcinoma. The CD4 and CD8 labels of this study may be unreliable. The rearrangement links TRBV25-1 to TRBJ2-2; 8 bases align to TRBD2. The CDR3 protein is CASSVKSSGAFNTGELFF. CDR3 in DNA: TGTGCCAGCAGTGTGAAGAGTAGCGGGGCCTTTAACACCGGGGAGCTGTTTTTT.